This TCR beta chain was captured in a study of T cell responses to AZD1222 COVID-19 vaccine. Overall study context: Second-dose intervals near 4 or 12 weeks were combined. General observations from the study: A reported finding is that nearly half of spike-specific TCRs target unmutated variant regions. At study baseline, merely five or six AZD1222 recipients were seropositive.

This CDR3 comprises 16 residues. In germline, CDR1 is SGHTA, CDR2 FQGNSA. Trimming removed 5 bases at V and 0 bases at J, with 11 bases between. Details on this clone: Its antigen is unidentified.

Produced via immunoSEQ multiplex PCR; TCRdb's table is partial and in-frame only. The repertoire consists of roughly 160,000 clones, with almost 90% occurring once and the leading ten covering more than 5.5%. Sequencing used peripheral blood, obtained on day 0 of AZD1222 vaccination. The V gene is TRBV7-2, the J gene TRBJ2-6, with D possibly matching TRBD1 (5 bases). The receptor was isolated from an adult in good health. This CDR3 is CASSPSGFSGANVLTF. The CDR3 DNA is TGTGCCAGCAGCCCATCAGGGTTCTCTGGGGCCAACGTCCTGACTTTC. Full variable domain (remainder filled in from reference TRBV7-2 and TRBJ2-6): GAGVSQSPSNKVTEKGKDVELRCDPISGHTALYWYRQSLGQGLEFLIYFQGNSAPDKSGLPSDRFSAERTGGSVSTLTIQRTQQEDSAVYLCASSPSGFSGANVLTFGAGSRLTVL.